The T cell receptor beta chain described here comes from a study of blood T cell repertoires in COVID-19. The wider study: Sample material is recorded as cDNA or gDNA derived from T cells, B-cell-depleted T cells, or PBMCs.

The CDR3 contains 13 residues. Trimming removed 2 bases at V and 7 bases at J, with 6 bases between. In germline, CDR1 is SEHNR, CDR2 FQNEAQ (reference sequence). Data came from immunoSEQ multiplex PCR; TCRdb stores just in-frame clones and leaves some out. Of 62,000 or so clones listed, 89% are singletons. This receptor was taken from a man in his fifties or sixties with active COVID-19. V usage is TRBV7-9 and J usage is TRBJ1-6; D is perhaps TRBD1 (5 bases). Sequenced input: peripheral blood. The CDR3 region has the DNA TGTGCCAGCAGCTTAAACAGGAATTCACCCCTCCACTTT. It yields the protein CASSLNRNSPLHF.